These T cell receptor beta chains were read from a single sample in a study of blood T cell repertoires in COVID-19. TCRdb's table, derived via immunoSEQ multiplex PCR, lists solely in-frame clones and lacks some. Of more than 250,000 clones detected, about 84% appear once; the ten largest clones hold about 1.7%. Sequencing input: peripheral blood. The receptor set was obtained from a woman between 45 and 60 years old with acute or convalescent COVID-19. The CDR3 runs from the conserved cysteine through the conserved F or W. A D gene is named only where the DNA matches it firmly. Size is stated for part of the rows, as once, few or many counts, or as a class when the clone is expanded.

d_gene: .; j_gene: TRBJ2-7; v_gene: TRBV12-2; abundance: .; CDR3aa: CASRLVSCLPPQGAYEQYF; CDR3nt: TGTGCAAGTCGCTTAGTTTCTTGCCTCCCCCCACAGGGGGCCTACGAGCAGTACTTC
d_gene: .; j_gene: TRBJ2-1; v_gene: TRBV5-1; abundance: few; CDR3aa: CASSLSQNNEQFF; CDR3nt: TGCGCCAGCAGCTTGTCACAGAACAATGAGCAGTTCTTC
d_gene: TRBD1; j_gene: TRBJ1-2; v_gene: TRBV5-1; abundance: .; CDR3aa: CASSLGDRASGYTF; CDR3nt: TGCGCCAGCAGCTTAGGGGACAGGGCCTCTGGCTACACCTTC
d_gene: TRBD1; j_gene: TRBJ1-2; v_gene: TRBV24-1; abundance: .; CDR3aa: CATSETGVNYGYTF; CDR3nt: TGTGCCACCAGTGAGACAGGGGTAAACTATGGCTACACCTTC
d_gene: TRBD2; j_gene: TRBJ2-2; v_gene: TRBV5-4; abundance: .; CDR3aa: CASSASLAGGEGELFF; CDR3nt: TGTGCCAGCAGCGCGTCCCTAGCGGGAGGTGAGGGGGAGCTGTTTTTT
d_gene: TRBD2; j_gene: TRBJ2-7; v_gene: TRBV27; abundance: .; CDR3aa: CASSLAGVEQYF; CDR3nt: TGTGCCAGCAGTTTAGCGGGAGTTGAGCAGTACTTC
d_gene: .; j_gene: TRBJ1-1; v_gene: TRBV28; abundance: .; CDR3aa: CASTLSSTVVNTEAFF; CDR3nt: TGTGCCAGCACCCTATCTTCTACAGTAGTGAACACTGAAGCTTTCTTT
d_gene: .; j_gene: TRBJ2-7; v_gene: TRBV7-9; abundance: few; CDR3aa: CASSPTGYEQYF; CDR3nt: TGTGCCAGCAGCCCGACTGGGTACGAGCAGTACTTC
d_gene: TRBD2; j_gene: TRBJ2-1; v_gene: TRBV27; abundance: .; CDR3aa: CASSPLGTSGISYNEQFF; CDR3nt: TGTGCCAGCAGCCCCCTCGGGACTAGCGGGATCTCCTACAATGAGCAGTTCTTC
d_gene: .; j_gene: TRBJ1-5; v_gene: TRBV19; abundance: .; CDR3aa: CASSMHSSNQPQHF; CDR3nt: TGTGCCAGTAGTATGCACAGTAGCAATCAGCCCCAGCATTTT
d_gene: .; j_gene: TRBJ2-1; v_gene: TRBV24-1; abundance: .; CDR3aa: CATSDLYGGVNPHEQFF; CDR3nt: TGTGCCACCAGTGATTTGTACGGCGGAGTGAATCCCCATGAGCAGTTCTTC
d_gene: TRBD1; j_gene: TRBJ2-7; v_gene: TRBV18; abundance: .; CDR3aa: CASSPPGQGGEQYF; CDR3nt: TGTGCCAGCTCACCGCCGGGACAGGGGGGCGAGCAGTACTTC
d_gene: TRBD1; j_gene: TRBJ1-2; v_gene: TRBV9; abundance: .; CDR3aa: CASSVSTGTGYTF; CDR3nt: TGTGCCAGCAGCGTATCGACAGGGACTGGCTACACCTTC
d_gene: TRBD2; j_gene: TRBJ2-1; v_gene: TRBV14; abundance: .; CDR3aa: CASSQRLAGGLSSYNEQFF; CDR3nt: TGTGCCAGCAGCCAGAGACTAGCGGGAGGGCTCAGTTCCTACAATGAGCAGTTCTTC
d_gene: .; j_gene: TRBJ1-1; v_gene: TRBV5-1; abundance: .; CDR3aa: CASSLNRVLNTEAFF; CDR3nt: TGCGCCAGCAGCTTAAACAGGGTCTTGAACACTGAAGCTTTCTTT
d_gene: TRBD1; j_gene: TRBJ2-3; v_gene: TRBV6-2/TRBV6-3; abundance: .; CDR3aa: CASSRTGGGTDTQYF; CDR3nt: TGTGCCAGCAGTCGGACAGGGGGCGGCACAGATACGCAGTATTTT
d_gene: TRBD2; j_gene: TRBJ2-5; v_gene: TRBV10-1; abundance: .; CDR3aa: CASSAPTSGEQETQYF; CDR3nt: TGCGCCAGCAGCGCTCCGACTAGCGGAGAACAAGAGACCCAGTACTTC
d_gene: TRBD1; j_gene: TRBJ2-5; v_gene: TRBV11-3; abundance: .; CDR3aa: CASSKRTGAYQETQYF; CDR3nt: TGTGCCAGCAGCAAACGGACAGGAGCTTACCAAGAGACCCAGTACTTC
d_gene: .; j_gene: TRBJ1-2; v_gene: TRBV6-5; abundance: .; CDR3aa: CASSYTGGMDYGYTF; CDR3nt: TGTGCCAGCAGTTATACTGGAGGGATGGACTATGGCTACACCTTC
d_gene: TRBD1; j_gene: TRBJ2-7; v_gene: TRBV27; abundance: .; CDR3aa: CASSLSTGIHEQYF; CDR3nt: TGTGCCAGCAGTTTATCGACAGGGATTCACGAGCAGTACTTC
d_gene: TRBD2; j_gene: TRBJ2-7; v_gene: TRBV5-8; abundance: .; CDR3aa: CASSWLGEGEQYF; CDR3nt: TGTGCCAGCAGCTGGCTCGGGGAGGGGGAGCAGTACTTC
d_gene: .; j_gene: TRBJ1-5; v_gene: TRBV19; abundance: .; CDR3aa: CASSINRVGGRRNQPQHF; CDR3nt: TGTGCCAGTAGTATAAATAGAGTCGGGGGGCGCAGGAATCAGCCCCAGCATTTT
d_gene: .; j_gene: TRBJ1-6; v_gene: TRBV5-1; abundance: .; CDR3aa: CASSLTAGYNSPLHF; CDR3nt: TGCGCCAGCAGCTTGACCGCCGGTTATAATTCACCCCTCCACTTT
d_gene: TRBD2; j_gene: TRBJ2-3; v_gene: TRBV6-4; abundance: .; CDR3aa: CASSVSGSTDTQYF; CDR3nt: TGTGCCAGCAGTGTGAGCGGGAGTACAGATACGCAGTATTTT
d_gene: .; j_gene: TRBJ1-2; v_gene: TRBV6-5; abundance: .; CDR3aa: CASSYSDRLYGYTF; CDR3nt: TGTGCCAGCAGTTACTCCGACAGACTCTATGGCTACACCTTC
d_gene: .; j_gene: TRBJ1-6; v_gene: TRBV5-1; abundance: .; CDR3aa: CASSSADNSPLHF; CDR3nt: TGCGCCAGCAGCTCGGCGGATAATTCACCCCTCCACTTT
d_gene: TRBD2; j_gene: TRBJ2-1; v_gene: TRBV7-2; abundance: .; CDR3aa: CASSGRLAGGGQFF; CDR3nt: TGTGCCAGCAGCGGACGACTAGCGGGAGGTGGGCAGTTCTTC
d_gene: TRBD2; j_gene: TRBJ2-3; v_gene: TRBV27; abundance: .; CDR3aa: CASTSELAGGYTQYF; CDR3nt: TGTGCCAGCACCTCCGAGTTAGCGGGTGGATATACGCAGTATTTT
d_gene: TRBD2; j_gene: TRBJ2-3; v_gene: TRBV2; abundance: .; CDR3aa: CASSVPLSREGTDTQYF; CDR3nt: TGTGCCAGCAGTGTGCCTCTTTCCCGGGAGGGCACAGATACGCAGTATTTT
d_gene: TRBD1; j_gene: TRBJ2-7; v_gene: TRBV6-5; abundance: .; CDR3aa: CASTEDRASYEQYF; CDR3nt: TGTGCCAGCACCGAGGACAGGGCCTCCTACGAGCAGTACTTC
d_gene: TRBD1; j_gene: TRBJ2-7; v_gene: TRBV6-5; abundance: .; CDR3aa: CASSPSGTGTYEQYF; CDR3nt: TGTGCCAGCAGTCCTTCCGGGACAGGAACCTACGAGCAGTACTTC
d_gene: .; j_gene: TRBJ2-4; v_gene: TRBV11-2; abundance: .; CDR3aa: CASSLRLSKNIQYF; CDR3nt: TGTGCCAGCAGCTTGAGACTCTCCAAAAACATTCAGTACTTC
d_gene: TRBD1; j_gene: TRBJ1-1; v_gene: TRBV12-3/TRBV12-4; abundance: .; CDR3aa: CASRRGQGSAFF; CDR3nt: TGTGCCTCCCGAAGAGGACAGGGATCCGCTTTCTTT
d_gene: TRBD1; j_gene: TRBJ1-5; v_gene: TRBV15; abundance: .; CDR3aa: CATSSFPGTGVSF; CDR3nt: TGTGCCACCAGCAGTTTTCCCGGGACAGGGGTCTCGTTT
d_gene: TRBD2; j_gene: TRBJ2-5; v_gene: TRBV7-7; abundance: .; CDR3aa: CASSLGASGSGETQYF; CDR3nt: TGTGCTAGCAGCTTAGGGGCTAGCGGGAGCGGAGAGACCCAGTACTTC
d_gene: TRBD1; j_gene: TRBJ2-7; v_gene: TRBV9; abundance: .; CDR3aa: CASSLGQTQHYEQYF; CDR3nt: TGTGCCAGCAGCCTGGGACAGACTCAGCACTACGAGCAGTACTTC
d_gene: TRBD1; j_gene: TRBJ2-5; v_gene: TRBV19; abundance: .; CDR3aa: CASSIRGQVETQYF; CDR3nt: TGTGCCAGTAGTATCAGGGGGCAGGTGGAGACCCAGTACTTC
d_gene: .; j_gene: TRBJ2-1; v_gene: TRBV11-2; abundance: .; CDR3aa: CASSFLGPYRNEQFF; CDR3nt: TGTGCCAGCAGCTTCCTCGGACCCTACAGGAATGAGCAGTTCTTC
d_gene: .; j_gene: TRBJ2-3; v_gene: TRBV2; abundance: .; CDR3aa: CASSELTVSTDTQYF; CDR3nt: TGTGCCAGCAGTGAACTAACAGTTAGCACAGATACGCAGTATTTT
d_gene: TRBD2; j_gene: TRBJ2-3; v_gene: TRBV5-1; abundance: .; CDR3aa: CASSLRTSGTDTQYF; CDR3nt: TGCGCCAGCAGCTTACGGACTAGCGGCACAGATACGCAGTATTTT
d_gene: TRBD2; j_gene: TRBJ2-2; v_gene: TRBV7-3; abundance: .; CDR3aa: CASSSSGGGELFF; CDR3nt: TGTGCCAGCAGCTCCAGCGGGGGCGGGGAGCTGTTTTTT
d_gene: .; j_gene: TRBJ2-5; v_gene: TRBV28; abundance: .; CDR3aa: CASSSLETQYF; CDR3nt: TGTGCCAGCAGTTCTTTAGAGACCCAGTACTTC
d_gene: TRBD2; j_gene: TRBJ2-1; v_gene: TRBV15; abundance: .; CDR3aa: CATSRDFPGLAGYNEQFF; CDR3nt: TGTGCCACCAGCAGAGATTTCCCGGGACTAGCGGGCTACAATGAGCAGTTCTTC
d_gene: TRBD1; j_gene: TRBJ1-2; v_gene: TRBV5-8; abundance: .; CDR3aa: CASSLVDRVTGYTF; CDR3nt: TGTGCCAGCAGCTTGGTGGACAGGGTGACTGGCTACACCTTC
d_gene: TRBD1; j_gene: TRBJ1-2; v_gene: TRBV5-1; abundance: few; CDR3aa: CASSGNRGSTYGYTF; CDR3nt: TGCGCCAGCAGCGGAAACAGGGGCTCGACCTATGGCTACACCTTC
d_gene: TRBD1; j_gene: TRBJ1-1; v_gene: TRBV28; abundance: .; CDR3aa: CASQIPGQGSEAFF; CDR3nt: TGTGCCAGTCAAATCCCGGGACAGGGATCTGAAGCTTTCTTT
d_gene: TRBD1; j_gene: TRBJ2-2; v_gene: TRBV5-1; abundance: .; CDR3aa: CASSQQGQGYAGELFF; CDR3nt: TGCGCCAGCAGCCAGCAGGGACAGGGGTACGCCGGGGAGCTGTTTTTT
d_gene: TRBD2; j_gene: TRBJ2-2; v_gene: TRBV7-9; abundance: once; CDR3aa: CASSTGTSGILTGELFF; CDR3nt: TGTGCCAGCAGCACCGGGACTAGCGGGATTTTAACCGGGGAGCTGTTTTTT
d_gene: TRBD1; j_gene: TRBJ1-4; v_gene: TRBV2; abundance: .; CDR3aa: CASSPDRVNEKLFF; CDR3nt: TGTGCCAGCAGCCCCGACAGGGTTAATGAAAAACTGTTTTTT
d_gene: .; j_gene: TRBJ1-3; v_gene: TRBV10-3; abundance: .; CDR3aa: CAITEGAISSSGNTIYF; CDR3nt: TGTGCCATCACTGAAGGGGCTATCAGTAGCTCTGGAAACACCATATATTTT
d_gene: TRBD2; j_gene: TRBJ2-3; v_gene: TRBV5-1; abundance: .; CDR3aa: CASSRSGLAESTDTQYF; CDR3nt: TGCGCCAGCAGCAGATCGGGACTAGCGGAGAGCACAGATACGCAGTATTTT
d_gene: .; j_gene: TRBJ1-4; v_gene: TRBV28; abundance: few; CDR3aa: CASSSWDTLREKLFF; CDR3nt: TGTGCCAGCAGTTCCTGGGACACTTTGAGAGAAAAACTGTTTTTT
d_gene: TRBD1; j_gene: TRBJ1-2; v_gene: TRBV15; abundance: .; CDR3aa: CATSFRTGSLYGYTF; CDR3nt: TGTGCCACCAGCTTCCGGACAGGCTCCCTTTATGGCTACACCTTC
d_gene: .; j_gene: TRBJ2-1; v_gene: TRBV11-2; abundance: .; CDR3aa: CASSLFRDYNEQFF; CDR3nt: TGTGCCAGCAGCTTATTCAGGGACTACAATGAGCAGTTCTTC
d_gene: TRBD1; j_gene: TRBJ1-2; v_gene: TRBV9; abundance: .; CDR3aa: CASSGFQGAYGYTF; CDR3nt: TGTGCCAGCAGCGGATTCCAGGGGGCCTATGGCTACACCTTC
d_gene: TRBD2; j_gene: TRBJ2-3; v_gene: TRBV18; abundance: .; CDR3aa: CASSPLGGYSTDTQYF; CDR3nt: TGTGCCAGCTCACCCTTGGGAGGGTACAGCACAGATACGCAGTATTTT
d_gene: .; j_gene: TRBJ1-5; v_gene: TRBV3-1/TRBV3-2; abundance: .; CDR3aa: CASSQSSGSLSQHF; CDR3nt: TGTGCCAGCAGCCAGTCTAGTGGCTCCCTGTCCCAGCATTTT
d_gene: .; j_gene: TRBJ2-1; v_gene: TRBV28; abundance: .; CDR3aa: CASPPGGSNEQFF; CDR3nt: TGTGCCAGCCCCCCTGGCGGAAGCAATGAGCAGTTCTTC
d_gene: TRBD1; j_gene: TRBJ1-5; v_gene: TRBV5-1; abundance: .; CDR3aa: CASSPTGTGNQPQHF; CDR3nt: TGCGCCAGCAGCCCAACCGGGACAGGCAATCAGCCCCAGCATTTT
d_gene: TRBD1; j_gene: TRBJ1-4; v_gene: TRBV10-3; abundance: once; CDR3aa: CAISEFDRADEKLFF; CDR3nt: TGTGCCATCAGTGAGTTCGACAGGGCTGATGAAAAACTGTTTTTT